What follows describes a single T cell receptor (beta chain). This specimen belongs to a study of PD-1 blockade in classical Hodgkin lymphoma. The patients all showed relapse after autologous stem cell transplantation, while their brentuximab vedotin exposure varied. TCRdb keeps only in-frame clones here, not all; method: immunoSEQ multiplex PCR. The sample consists of about 110,000 clones, roughly nine tenths of them appearing once. V was trimmed by 3 bases and J by 0 bases, leaving 7 bases between them. The V gene's germline CDR1 is SEHNR and CDR2 FQNEAQ (reference sequence). The CDR3 spans 14 residues.

The chain couples TRBV7-9 to TRBJ2-3, with unresolved D. The TCR was taken from a human donor with classical Hodgkin lymphoma. The sequencing used peripheral blood mononuclear cells (PBMCs), collected before the second cycle of nivolumab. The CDR3 bases are TGTGCCAGCAGCTTTACCTTTAGCACAGATACGCAGTATTTT. This codes for CASSFTFSTDTQYF.